This TCR beta chain was identified during a study of T cells in Graves' hyperthyroidism and ophthalmopathy (dated by TCRdb to between 2018 and 2021). In terms of the full investigation: Peripheral blood was sampled at the time of initial diagnosis, prior to any treatment. The 80 to 100 discovery patients were randomly divided into training and test sets at a 7:3 ratio. The study also compared thyroid tissue and blood T-cell repertoires from about 6 Graves' hyperthyroidism patients. To identify distinguishing TCR V-J signatures, a discovery cohort of 100 or so patients was used, comprising 40 to 45 with Graves' ophthalmopathy and around 57 with stable Graves' hyperthyroidism. The paper describes TCR Vbeta CDR3 sequencing of fewer than 150 peripheral blood samples, made up of fewer than 50 ophthalmopathy patients, approximately 73 hyperthyroidism patients and 17 progressor patients. Once sampling was done, hyperthyroidism patients were given methimazole at a starting dose of 30 mg daily, whereas ophthalmopathy patients were given high-dose intravenous methylprednisolone. Whether ophthalmopathy could be predicted prospectively was tested in an independent validation cohort made up of approximately 19 hyperthyroidism patients plus 17 patients who later progressed to ophthalmopathy. Findings and caveats that apply to the study as a whole: Blood samples also contained most of the expanded thyroid clonotypes (frequency above 0.001), which suggests that blood repertoires may reflect thyroid immune responses. No statistical method was used to set the sample size in advance, and investigators knew the group allocation. During validation, the model predicted progression to ophthalmopathy a median of around 7 months ahead of onset, with roughly 65% sensitivity and about 75% specificity. A model built on a 13 V-J signature distinguished ophthalmopathy from stable hyperthyroidism, reaching around 90% sensitivity and about 81% specificity in cross-validation and 80%/75% in testing.

The CDR3, from cysteine to phenylalanine, totals 13 residues. Only the CDR3 portion is preserved as DNA: 39 bases, with reading frame beginning at the first base. V lost 7 bases and J lost 6 bases, and the count of bases not matched to a germline gene is 8. CDR1 and CDR2, looked up from the germline V gene, are MNHNS and SASEGT. TCR beta CDR3 regions were amplified from RNA transcripts. A first-round RT-PCR of the TCR CDR3 used the HTBI primer set with the Qiagen OneStep RT-PCR kit. The libraries were constructed in a second round of multiplex PCR and then size-selected and purified. Sequencing of the libraries was done on an Illumina HiSeq2000 using paired-end 100 bp reads. On the study's bioinformatics: Raw data were processed with SOAPnuke, discarding reads with adapters, uncalled bases, mean Phred below 15, or no exact constant-primer or identifier match. COPE v1.2.5 was used to merge the high-quality paired reads, and each unique nucleotide sequence was defined as a clonotype. MiTCR v1.1 was used to align clonotypes to the IMGT TRBV, TRBD and TRBJ reference segments. Only V-J combinations with frequency above 0.0001, covering roughly 99% of repertoires, were analysed. The TCS score was defined as the ratio of F50 (clonal expansion) to E x V (chaos), calculated using BLOSUM62-based TCRdist between CDR3 peptides within each V-J. Welch's t-statistics and random forest reduced around 510 V-J features to 13, which were used in a naive Bayes classifier (R e1071). TCRdb reworked the public reads: Q25 trimming with fastp, MiXCR clone assembly, productive beta chains retained. Merged by CDR3 protein, the rows form single entries marked with the most common genes and DNA. The V and J calls, along with clone size, are taken from TCRdb and not from the paper's own processing. A total of 600,000 to 650,000 distinct CDR3 sequences appear in this sample, around 16% of them only once. About 3.8% of the sample is held by the ten biggest clonotypes.

Stable Graves' hyperthyroidism was defined as no progression to ophthalmopathy during 18 months of follow-up. Hyperthyroidism patients were aged 18 to 65 years and newly diagnosed, with disease duration of less than 2 months. Patients with uncontrolled infections, other autoimmune diseases, pregnancy or lactation were excluded. Diagnoses were based on clinical symptoms, serum thyroxine and TRAb, thyroid ultrasound and orbital computed tomography. PBMCs were separated from about 10 ml of fresh peripheral blood using Ficoll-Paque density gradient centrifugation. Total RNA was extracted using Trizol reagent, and RNA quality was assessed on an Agilent 2100 Bioanalyzer. This clonotype was counted many times. Its antigen specificity is not known. The record has no base qualities; no much larger clone is one base away.

Specimen: blood. This TCR derives from a woman aged 25 to 39 with Graves' hyperthyroidism. In this chain, TRBV6-1 is recombined with TRBJ2-7; 8 bases in the junction line up with TRBD1. The DNA is as follows: TGTGCCAGCAAAGGGCAGGGGGCGAGCGAGCAGTACTTC. It encodes CASKGQGASEQYF.